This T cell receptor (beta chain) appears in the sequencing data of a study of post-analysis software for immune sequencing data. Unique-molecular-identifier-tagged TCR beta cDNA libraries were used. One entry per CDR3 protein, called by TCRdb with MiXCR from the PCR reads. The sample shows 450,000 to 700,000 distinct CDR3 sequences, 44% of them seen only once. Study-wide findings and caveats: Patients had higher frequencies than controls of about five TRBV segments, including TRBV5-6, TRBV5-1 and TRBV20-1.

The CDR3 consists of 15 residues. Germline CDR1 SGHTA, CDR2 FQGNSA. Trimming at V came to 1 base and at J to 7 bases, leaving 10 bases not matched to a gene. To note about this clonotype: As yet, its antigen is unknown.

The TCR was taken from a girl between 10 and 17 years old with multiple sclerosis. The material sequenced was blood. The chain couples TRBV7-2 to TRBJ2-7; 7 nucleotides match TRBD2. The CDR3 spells CASSLGGSGLREQYF. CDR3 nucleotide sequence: TGTGCCAGCAGCTTAGGGGGTAGCGGGCTGAGGGAGCAGTACTTC.